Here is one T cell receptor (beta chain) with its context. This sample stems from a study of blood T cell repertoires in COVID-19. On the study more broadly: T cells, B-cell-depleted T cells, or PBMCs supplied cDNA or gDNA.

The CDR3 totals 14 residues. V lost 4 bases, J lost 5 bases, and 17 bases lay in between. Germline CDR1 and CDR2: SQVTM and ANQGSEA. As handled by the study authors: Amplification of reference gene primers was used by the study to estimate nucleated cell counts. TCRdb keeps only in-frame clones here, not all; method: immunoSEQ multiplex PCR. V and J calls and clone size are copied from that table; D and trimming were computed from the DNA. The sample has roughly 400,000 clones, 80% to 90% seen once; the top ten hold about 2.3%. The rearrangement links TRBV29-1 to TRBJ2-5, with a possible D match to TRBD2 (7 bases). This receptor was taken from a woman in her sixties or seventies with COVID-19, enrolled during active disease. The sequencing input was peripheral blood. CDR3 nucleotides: TGCAGCGTTGCTCGTGGGGGGGCCTTGGAGACCCAGTACTTC. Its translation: CSVARGGALETQYF.